This T cell receptor beta chain was captured by sequencing in a study of cytomegalovirus exposure and HLA in healthy donors. Per the germline V gene, CDR1 is MNHEY and CDR2 is SVGAGI. This CDR3 spans 12 amino acids. The V end was cut by 0 bases, the J end by 8 bases, with 7 bases between. This PCR relied on a set of 60 Vbeta primers and 13 Jbeta primers. Sequencing used immunoSEQ multiplex PCR; TCRdb keeps in-frame clones, though not all of them. The sample lists about 160,000 clones; approximately 79% were seen once. The sample consisted of PBMCs. The clonotype was recovered from a man in his fifties in good health and CMV-seropositive. The chain combines TRBV6-5 with TRBJ1-2; D is uncertain. The CDR3 coding sequence is TGTGCCAGCAGTTACTCGCCAGGCGGCTACACCTTC. Translating gives CASSYSPGGYTF.